This T cell receptor (beta chain) appears in the sequencing data of a study of blood T cell repertoires in COVID-19. Study-wide context: Specimens from acute and convalescent COVID-19 originated in the United States, Italy and Spain. In each case, the material was cDNA or gDNA derived from T cells, B-cell-depleted T cells, or PBMCs.

This clone was found a few times. Per the original data handling: By means of reference gene primer amplification, nucleated cell counts were estimated. Some clones are missing from TCRdb's copy, which holds only in-frame ones; the method was immunoSEQ multiplex PCR. The D gene and trimming were derived from the DNA, and the V and J assignments and clone size from that table. The sample gives over 25,000 clones, approximately 80% of which show up once; 35% is in the top ten. From germline, CDR1 is SGHAT and CDR2 FQNNGV. The CDR3 extends over 12 amino acids. V lost 7 bases, J lost 10 bases, and 9 bases stayed unmatched.

The chain uses TRBV11-2 and TRBJ1-1; 7 bases agree with TRBD1. This sequence originates from a man older than 75 with acute or convalescent COVID-19. The sequencing input was peripheral blood. The CDR3 DNA is TGTGCCAGCAATGGAAGACAGGGAAGAGCTTTCTTT. It is translated as CASNGRQGRAFF.